A selection of T cell receptor beta chains follows, all from one sample in a study of regulatory T cells in long-lasting Graves disease. One entry per CDR3 protein, called by TCRdb with MiXCR from the multiplex PCR reads. The sample holds fewer than 400,000 distinct CDR3 sequences, 18% seen once. Sequenced here: peripheral blood mononuclear cells (PBMCs), sampled at new diagnosis, from a patient treated with antithyroid drugs. The receptors were gathered from a female donor with Graves disease. The CDR3 runs from the conserved cysteine through the conserved F or W. Each record gives: clone size, D gene, J gene, V gene, CDR3 protein, CDR3 DNA. The D gene is left open where the match is weak. A row's size may be missing; if present it is once, few, many or a size class.

many - TRBJ2-6 TRBV28 CASTSGANVLTF TGTGCCAGCACTTCTGGGGCCAACGTCCTGACTTTC
many TRBD2 TRBJ2-1 TRBV7-9 CASSLTSGEYNEQFF TGTGCCAGCAGCCTCACTAGCGGGGAATACAATGAGCAGTTCTTC
many - TRBJ2-4 TRBV12-3/TRBV12-4 CASSPGREKKNIQYF TGTGCCAGCAGCCCCGGCCGGGAGAAGAAAAACATTCAGTACTTC
many - TRBJ2-5 TRBV30 CAWSVRWETQYF TGTGCCTGGAGTGTACGTTGGGAGACCCAGTACTTC
many TRBD1 TRBJ2-7 TRBV19 CASRVGGTGTHEQYF TGTGCCAGTAGAGTGGGAGGGACAGGGACCCACGAGCAGTACTTC
- TRBD1 TRBJ2-3 TRBV5-8 CASSLAQGAGDTQYF TGTGCCAGCAGCTTGGCACAGGGGGCAGGAGATACGCAGTATTTT
- TRBD1 TRBJ2-5 TRBV20-1 CSARQGSNIQETQYF TGCAGTGCAAGACAGGGTTCAAATATACAGGAGACCCAGTACTTC
many - TRBJ2-2 TRBV29-1 CSVVGPKWGEDTGELFF TGCAGCGTTGTAGGTCCTAAGTGGGGGGAGGACACCGGGGAGCTGTTTTTT
- TRBD2 TRBJ2-7 TRBV20-1 CSAETSGSFSYEQYF TGCAGTGCGGAGACTAGCGGGAGTTTTTCCTACGAGCAGTACTTC
many TRBD1 TRBJ1-6 TRBV12-3/TRBV12-4 CASRRDRDNSPLHF TGTGCCAGCAGACGGGACAGGGATAATTCACCCCTCCACTTT
many - TRBJ1-4 TRBV6-2/TRBV6-3 CASSYDNEKLFF TGTGCCAGCAGCTACGATAATGAAAAACTGTTTTTT
many - TRBJ2-7 TRBV20-1 CSARALVDSYEQYF TGCAGTGCTAGAGCCCTAGTGGATTCCTACGAGCAGTACTTC
many - TRBJ1-5 TRBV2 CASGGTGRAQPQHF TGTGCCAGTGGGGGCACAGGGAGAGCCCAGCCCCAGCATTTT